This TCR beta chain was profiled in a study of cytomegalovirus exposure and HLA in healthy donors. Overall study findings and caveats: Analysis performed later showed TCR beta chains linked to HLA being more clonally expanded than equally common others.

In the case of this clone: The antigen remains undetermined.

Primers included in the PCR were 60 Vbeta and 13 Jbeta primers. This table comes from immunoSEQ multiplex PCR, and its TCRdb copy is limited to in-frame clones, with some not included. Among tens of thousands of clones listed, around 82% were seen once. The sample consisted of PBMCs. The sequence came from a male donor in good health and CMV-seronegative.

The CDR3 here is CASNGLALSTDTQYF. The CDR3 DNA follows: TGCGCCAGCAATGGGCTAGCCCTTAGCACAGATACGCAGTATTTT. The chain recombines TRBV10-2 with TRBJ2-3, with D tentatively TRBD2 (5 bases). This CDR3 is 15 amino acids long. Germline V CDR1 and CDR2: WSHSY, SAAADI. The V and J ends lost 7 bases and 0 bases respectively, with 14 bases between them.